These 4 T cell receptor beta chains were all obtained from the same sample, sequenced in a study of blood T cell repertoires in COVID-19. Libraries were prepared by immunoSEQ multiplex PCR; TCRdb keeps only in-frame clonotypes and omits some of them. The sample records 55,000 to 65,000 clones, roughly 87% being singletons. The sample was peripheral blood. The source of these receptors is a man aged 80 or over in a cohort sampled during active COVID-19.

The chain carries TRBV5-6 and TRBJ2-5; maybe TRBD1 (5 bases). Germline loops: CDR1 SGHDT, CDR2 YYEEEE. The CDR3 consists of 12 residues. The V gene lost 1 base and the J gene lost 5 bases, with 6 bases spanning the gap. CDR3 coding DNA: TGTGCCAGCAGCTTGAGGGGTGAGACCCAGTACTTC. It translates to CASSLRGETQYF. The full variable domain, rest sourced from reference TRBV5-6 and TRBJ2-5, is DAGVTQSPTHLIKTRGQQVTLRCSPKSGHDTVSWYQQALGQGPQFIFQYYEEEERQRGNFPDRFSGHQFPNYSSELNVNALLLGDSALYLCASSLRGETQYFGPGTRLLVL.

The V and J genes are TRBV27 and TRBJ1-3; D ambiguous. The V gene lost 6 bases and the J gene lost 2 bases, with 14 bases spanning the gap. The CDR3 has 15 residues. Germline V gene data show CDR1 as MNHEY and CDR2 as SMNVEV (reference sequence). The CDR3: CASSPRGAAGNTIYF. The CDR3, as DNA: TGTGCCAGCAGCCCCCGGGGAGCAGCTGGAAACACCATATATTTT.

The chain combines TRBV6-5 with TRBJ2-1; perhaps TRBD1 as D (6 bases). V was cut by 10 bases and J by 6 bases, with 19 bases left in between. Germline loops: CDR1 MNHEY, CDR2 SVGAGI. CDR3 length: 14 residues. The CDR3 DNA reads as TGTGCCACCACTGTGGGCAGGGGCCGCAATGAGCAGTTCTTC. It specifies CATTVGRGRNEQFF.

The J gene is TRBJ2-7, the V gene TRBV15, with D perhaps TRBD1 (7 bases). Trimming pared 0 bases from V and 2 bases from J, leaving 11 bases between. Germline CDR1 and CDR2: LNHNV and YYDKDF (reference sequence). The CDR3 is 15 amino acids. The CDR3 here is CATSRDAGGTYEQYF. Here the CDR3 DNA reads TGTGCCACCAGCAGAGATGCAGGGGGGACCTACGAGCAGTACTTC.